The rows below give T cell receptor beta chains drawn from one sample of a study of cytomegalovirus exposure and HLA in healthy donors. Assay used: immunoSEQ multiplex PCR; TCRdb lists only in-frame clones, some missing. Among roughly 150,000 clones, roughly 81% were seen once, and the ten largest hold approximately 2.5%. Source material: PBMCs. All receptors derive from a man aged 25 to 45 in good health and CMV-seropositive. CDR3s include the opening cysteine and the closing phenylalanine or tryptophan. D genes are given only for firm matches. Expanded clones get a size class; other rows say once, few or many, or leave the size out.

CDR3nt | CDR3aa | d_gene | j_gene | abundance | v_gene
TGTGCCAGCAGCATAGCGGGAGCAGATACAGATACGCAGTATTTT | CASSIAGADTDTQYF | TRBD2 | TRBJ2-3 | . | TRBV5-4
TGTGCCAGCAGCTTAGTTGCGGGGGGGGGAGGTGAGCAGTTCTTC | CASSLVAGGGGEQFF | TRBD2 | TRBJ2-1 | . | TRBV11-2
TGTGCTAGTGGAACATCCCGAACAGGGGGAGTCGAAAAACTGTTTTTT | CASGTSRTGGVEKLFF | TRBD1 | TRBJ1-4 | . | TRBV12-5
TGCGCCAGCAGCGTGGGGCGGGGGGCCGCAGCTTTCTTT | CASSVGRGAAAFF | . | TRBJ1-1 | . | TRBV5-1
TGCGCCAGCAGCTTGGGACTAGCGGGCCCGCGCTACAATGAGCAGTTCTTC | CASSLGLAGPRYNEQFF | TRBD2 | TRBJ2-1 | . | TRBV5-1
TGTGCCAGCAGCCAAGCCGGGACAGCTTACAATGAGCAGTTCTTC | CASSQAGTAYNEQFF | TRBD1 | TRBJ2-1 | . | TRBV7-2
TGTGCCAGCAGCCAATCGGGACAAACCCGCTCCTACGAGCAGTACTTC | CASSQSGQTRSYEQYF | . | TRBJ2-7 | . | TRBV7-9
TGTGCCAGCAGTGTACAAGCGGGAGGGGATGAGACCCAGTACTTC | CASSVQAGGDETQYF | TRBD2 | TRBJ2-5 | . | TRBV2
TGTGCCAGCAGCCAAGAGCCAGCGGGAGGGCACGGTGGCGGGGAGCTGTTTTTT | CASSQEPAGGHGGGELFF | TRBD2 | TRBJ2-2 | . | TRBV4-2
TGTGCCAGCAGCCGGACTAGCGGAGAGACCGGGGAGCTGTTTTTT | CASSRTSGETGELFF | TRBD2 | TRBJ2-2 | . | TRBV7-2
TGTGCCAGCAGCCTAGGAGACAGGCCTGGGAACGTCCTGACTTTC | CASSLGDRPGNVLTF | . | TRBJ2-6 | . | TRBV11-2
TGTGCCAGCAGCAAACAGAAAAGGACTAGCGGAGCCTACGAGCAGTACTTC | CASSKQKRTSGAYEQYF | . | TRBJ2-7 | . | TRBV21-1
TGTGCCAGTAGTATCTCCGGGACTAGCTATGAGCAGTTCTTC | CASSISGTSYEQFF | TRBD2 | TRBJ2-1 | . | TRBV19
TGCGCCAGCAGCTTGACTAGCTTACAAGAGACCCAGTACTTC | CASSLTSLQETQYF | . | TRBJ2-5 | once | TRBV5-1
TGTGCCAGCACTAACGGACTCCTAGGGAATACGCAGTATTTT | CASTNGLLGNTQYF | . | TRBJ2-3 | . | TRBV6-5
TGTGCTAGCAGCCCCACAGGGGGCATCGGTAGTGAGCAGTTCTTC | CASSPTGGIGSEQFF | TRBD1 | TRBJ2-1 | . | TRBV7-7
TGTGCCAGCAGTTACAGGGGGCCCACTGAAGCTTTCTTT | CASSYRGPTEAFF | TRBD1 | TRBJ1-1 | . | TRBV28
TGCAGCGTTGAAGGAGAGTTCACTGAAGCTTTCTTT | CSVEGEFTEAFF | . | TRBJ1-1 | . | TRBV29-1
TGCGCCAGCAGCTTGGGTGACAGGGCCTATGGCTACACCTTC | CASSLGDRAYGYTF | TRBD1 | TRBJ1-2 | few | TRBV5-1
TGTGCCAGCGAACTAGCGGGAGGCGTCGAGCAGTACTTC | CASELAGGVEQYF | TRBD2 | TRBJ2-7 | . | TRBV2
TGCAGCGGAATGGACAGGCCTCTTTCCTACAATGAGCAGTTCTTC | CSGMDRPLSYNEQFF | TRBD1 | TRBJ2-1 | . | TRBV29-1
TGCAGCGTCCAAGGGGCAGGGAGCAATCAGCCCCAGCATTTT | CSVQGAGSNQPQHF | . | TRBJ1-5 | . | TRBV29-1
TGTGCCAGCTCGCCAACCCCCGACAGGGGAAATCAGCCCCAGCATTTT | CASSPTPDRGNQPQHF | TRBD1 | TRBJ1-5 | . | TRBV18
TGTGCCAGCGGTCTCGGGGGAACCTCAGGGTGGTTCTTC | CASGLGGTSGWFF | . | TRBJ2-1 | . | TRBV7-9
TGCGCCAGCAACCATCTAGCGGGAGGTCATGAGCAGTTCTTC | CASNHLAGGHEQFF | TRBD2 | TRBJ2-1 | . | TRBV4-1
TGCGCCAGCAGCCAAGAACCAGCAAGGGGAGGGGTACGCACCGGGGAGCTGTTTTTT | CASSQEPARGGVRTGELFF | TRBD2 | TRBJ2-2 | . | TRBV4-3
TGTGCCAGCAGCGGGGACCAGGGGCATCGGATGAACACTGAAGCTTTCTTT | CASSGDQGHRMNTEAFF | . | TRBJ1-1 | . | TRBV7-9
TGCAGCGTTGAAGATTTACCGGGGTTTGGAGGGGCCAACACCTTC | CSVEDLPGFGGANTF | . | TRBJ1-2 | . | TRBV29-1
TGTGCCAGTAGTCTCCCCGGCGGGAGGGGCGCAGATACGCAGTATTTT | CASSLPGGRGADTQYF | TRBD2 | TRBJ2-3 | . | TRBV19
TGTGCCAGCAGACCACGGACGGGGGGCCTCTACGAGCAGTACTTC | CASRPRTGGLYEQYF | . | TRBJ2-7 | . | TRBV11-3
TGTGCCAGCAGTGAACTCCACCGGGACAGGGGAATTTCACCCCTCCACTTT | CASSELHRDRGISPLHF | TRBD1 | TRBJ1-6 | . | TRBV27
TGTGCCAGCAGGACTGCAGGGGACGAGACCCAGTACTTC | CASRTAGDETQYF | . | TRBJ2-5 | . | TRBV7-6